The TCR beta chain described here comes from a study of tumor-infiltrating lymphocytes in oesophageal squamous cell carcinoma. This CDR3 region has 19 residues. The V gene end was trimmed by 3 bases and the J gene end by 0 bases; junction bases not matched to a gene: 7. Germline CDR1 SGHVS, CDR2 FNYEAQ. TCRdb called the PCR reads again in MiXCR, with one record for every CDR3 protein. This table has approximately 13,000 distinct CDR3 sequences, 45% to 65% appearing once. The sequence was collected from a male donor with esophageal squamous cell carcinoma. The gene calls are TRBV7-6 and TRBJ2-1, with 14 bases lining up with TRBD2. Material: esophageal tumor tissue. CDR3 DNA: TGTGCCAGCAGCTTCCGGACCGGGACTAGCGGGAGCTCCTACAATGAGCAGTTCTTC. This codes for CASSFRTGTSGSSYNEQFF.